These 26 T cell receptor beta chains came from one sample sequenced in a study of blood T cell repertoires in COVID-19. Libraries were prepared by immunoSEQ multiplex PCR; TCRdb keeps only in-frame clonotypes and omits some of them. This table holds some 120,000 clones, approximately 87% found once. Sequencing was performed on peripheral blood. Receptor source: a man aged 25-45 years with acute or convalescent COVID-19.

The CDR3 DNA is TGCGCCAGCAGCCAAGCCGGGTCCGGGACAGGGGCTTCAGAGACCTTC. Its protein product is CASSQAGSGTGASETF. J is TRBJ1-2 and V is TRBV4-1; 10 positions match TRBD1. The CDR3 sequence is 16 residues long. Per germline, CDR1 MGHRA and CDR2 YSYEKL. V gave up 1 base and J gave up 14 bases; unmatched junction bases: 16.

The V and J genes are TRBV4-2 and TRBJ1-2; possibly TRBD1 for D (5 bases). The length of the CDR3 is 14 residues. The V and J ends lost 0 bases and 5 bases respectively, with 10 bases between them. Germline values: CDR1 LGHNA, CDR2 YNFKEQ. CDR3 bases: TGTGCCAGCAGCCAAGAAACAGGTTCATATGGCTACACCTTC. As protein: CASSQETGSYGYTF.

The chain couples TRBV2 to TRBJ1-6; D uncertain. The CDR3 is 12 amino acids. The germline V gene has CDR1 SNHLY and CDR2 FYNNEI. V was cut by 8 bases and J by 6 bases, with 8 bases left in between. The CDR3: CASHRGNSPLHF. CDR3 bases: TGTGCCAGCCACCGGGGTAATTCACCCCTCCACTTT.

This clone appeared a few times. V gene TRBV29-1 combines with J gene TRBJ1-1; the match to TRBD1 covers 9 bases. The junction had 9 bases not matched to a gene; V was cut back by 6 bases and J by 1 base. This CDR3 spans 15 amino acids. Germline CDR1 SQVTM, CDR2 ANQGSEA. CDR3 nucleotides: TGCAGCGTCGCCGGGACAGGGTTTCCGAACACTGAAGCTTTCTTT. Translation: CSVAGTGFPNTEAFF.

This chain connects TRBV9 to TRBJ1-6; D ambiguous. Per the germline V gene, CDR1 is SGDLS and CDR2 is YYNGEE. CDR3 length: 13 residues. Deletions cut 0 bases from V and 10 bases from J, with 8 bases between. Here the CDR3 DNA reads TGTGCCAGCAGCGTAGGCACAACGTCACCCCTCCACTTT. Its protein product is CASSVGTTSPLHF.

The chain couples TRBV28 to TRBJ2-1, with D unresolved. The CDR3 is made up of 12 amino acids. Deletions cut 3 bases from V and 3 bases from J, with 3 bases between. CDR1 MDHEN and CDR2 SYDVKM come from the germline V gene. Here the CDR3 reads CASSFGYNEQFF. CDR3 DNA sequence: TGTGCCAGCAGTTTCGGCTACAATGAGCAGTTCTTC.

This sequence joins TRBV6-4 and TRBJ1-6, with 8 bases matching TRBD1. Per germline, CDR1 MRHNA and CDR2 SNTAGT. The CDR3 has 13 amino acids. V dropped 4 bases and J dropped 10; count of bases not matched to a gene: 3. The CDR3 region is CASSADRGSPLHF. The CDR3 region has the DNA TGTGCCAGCAGTGCTGACAGGGGCTCACCCCTCCACTTT.

J is TRBJ2-3 and V is TRBV19; 7 positions match TRBD1. The trim removed 6 bases at V and 3 bases at J, leaving 9 bases unmatched. The CDR3 spans 15 residues. Per germline, CDR1 LNHDA and CDR2 SQIVND (reference sequence). CDR3 loop: CASSLNRGGTDTQYF. In DNA, the CDR3 is TGTGCCAGTAGCCTTAACAGGGGCGGGACAGATACGCAGTATTTT.

The chain combines TRBV6-2 or TRBV6-3 with TRBJ1-5, with 9 bases fitting TRBD1. The V and J ends lost 4 bases and 0 bases, in that order; junction bases with no gene match: 7. Germline assignment: CDR1 MNHEY and CDR2 SVGEGT. This CDR3 contains 17 residues. DNA for the CDR3: TGTGCCAGCAGTTCCGGACAGGGGCCGTATAGCAATCAGCCCCAGCATTTT. It codes for CASSSGQGPYSNQPQHF.

The rearrangement joins TRBV19 to TRBJ2-7; possibly TRBD1 for D (6 bases). The CDR3 contains 13 residues. V shed 3 bases and J shed 3 bases, with 9 bases lying between them. The germline V gene has CDR1 LNHDA and CDR2 SQIVND (reference sequence). The CDR3 reads CASSMDRNYEQYF. For the CDR3, the DNA is TGTGCCAGTAGTATGGACAGAAACTACGAGCAGTACTTC.

Only one count was recorded for this clone. The J gene is TRBJ2-5, the V gene TRBV24-1; TRBD1 agrees at 7 bases. Per germline, CDR1 KGHDR and CDR2 SFDVKD. With 4 bases clipped from V and 5 bases from J, the junction kept 12 bases outside the gene matches. This CDR3 comprises 16 residues. The CDR3 is CATSDPPRTGTETQYF. For the CDR3, the DNA is TGTGCCACCAGTGACCCACCTCGGACAGGTACGGAGACCCAGTACTTC.

This chain uses TRBV15 with TRBJ1-4; D call uncertain. In germline, CDR1 is LNHNV, CDR2 YYDKDF (reference sequence). The CDR3 runs to 15 residues. V dropped 1 base and J dropped 3 bases, with 9 bases sitting between them. The CDR3 bases are TGTGCCACCAGCAGAGGAGGATTGGCTAATGAAAAACTGTTTTTT. It translates to CATSRGGLANEKLFF.

This clone was found once. The chain couples TRBV10-3 to TRBJ2-7; 7 nucleotides align to TRBD1. CDR1 ENHRY and CDR2 SYGVKD come from the germline V gene. J was trimmed by 6 bases and V by 3 bases; bases with no gene match: 8. The CDR3 spans 14 residues. CDR3 in amino acids: CAISETGTGVEQYF. The CDR3 DNA is TGTGCCATCAGTGAAACAGGTACAGGGGTCGAGCAGTACTTC.

J is TRBJ1-1 and V is TRBV9, with 7 bases that match TRBD1. Germline trimming cut 1 base from V and 4 bases from J; bases unmatched to any gene: 7. The CDR3 is made up of 15 amino acids. Germline CDR1 SGDLS, CDR2 YYNGEE. CDR3 protein: CASSVTGQVRTEAFF. CDR3 DNA: TGTGCCAGCAGCGTAACCGGACAGGTCCGCACTGAAGCTTTCTTT.

The chain uses TRBV6-2 or TRBV6-3 and TRBJ2-7; TRBD1 agrees at 7 bases. V shed 4 bases and J 1 base; nucleotides not matched to a gene: 4. The CDR3 is made up of 14 amino acids. Per germline, CDR1 MNHEY and CDR2 SVGEGT. CDR3: CASSSRDSSYEQYF. The CDR3, as DNA: TGTGCCAGCAGTTCTCGGGACAGTTCCTACGAGCAGTACTTC.

The rearrangement joins TRBV20-1 to TRBJ2-6; the match to TRBD1 covers 7 bases. J was trimmed by 2 bases and V by 3 bases; bases with no gene match: 4. Germline V CDR1 and CDR2: DFQATT, SNEGSKA (reference sequence). The CDR3 consists of 15 residues. The CDR3 region is CSASGTGAGANVLTF. In nucleotides, the CDR3 is TGCAGTGCTAGTGGTACAGGGGCTGGGGCCAACGTCCTGACTTTC.

This clone was recorded once. The V and J genes are TRBV4-2 and TRBJ1-4, with 7 positions matching TRBD1. This CDR3 is 15 amino acids long. V trimming: 4 bases; J trimming: 5 bases; junction bases outside the gene matches: 7. Per germline, CDR1 LGHNA and CDR2 YNFKEQ. CDR3: CASSRPGQMNEKLFF. In nucleotides, the CDR3 is TGTGCCAGCAGCCGCCCGGGACAGATGAATGAAAAACTGTTTTTT.

The chain joins TRBV7-9 to TRBJ1-3, with TRBD1 matching 8 bases. CDR1 is SEHNR, CDR2 FQNEAQ, per germline (reference sequence). V gave up 2 bases and J gave up 0 bases; unmatched junction bases: 3. CDR3 length equals 16 residues. CDR3 nucleotide sequence: TGTGCCAGCAGCTTATGGGACAGGTTCTCTGGAAACACCATATATTTT. Translation: CASSLWDRFSGNTIYF.

This chain connects TRBV6-5 to TRBJ2-1, with a possible D match to TRBD2 (6 bases). V lost 5 bases and J 4 bases, leaving 9 bases between the germline ends. The CDR3 is made up of 13 amino acids. Germline lookup yields CDR1 MNHEY and CDR2 SVGAGI. CDR3 nucleotides: TGTGCCAGCAGTCGACTAGAGTACAATGAGCAGTTCTTC. It encodes CASSRLEYNEQFF.

This chain connects TRBV2 to TRBJ1-1, with 8 bases fitting TRBD1. V gave up 4 bases and J gave up 1 base; unmatched junction bases: 8. CDR3 size: 16 residues. Germline CDR1 SNHLY, CDR2 FYNNEI. The CDR3 DNA reads TGTGCCAGCAGTGCTCCAGGGGGCGGGGGGAACACTGAAGCTTTCTTT. It specifies CASSAPGGGGNTEAFF.

The chain combines TRBV6-5 with TRBJ1-5; D gene unclear. The CDR3 totals 13 residues. The germline V and J ends were trimmed by 4 bases and 11 bases, with 15 bases remaining between them. Germline V CDR1 and CDR2: MNHEY, SVGAGI. The CDR3 region is CASSSGPSGTQHF. DNA for the CDR3: TGTGCCAGCAGTTCGGGCCCCTCGGGGACCCAGCATTTT.

The chain uses TRBV6-5 and TRBJ1-6; 7 bases align to TRBD1. The ends lost 8 bases at V and 9 bases at J; junction bases unmatched: 7. This CDR3 is 13 amino acids long. The V gene's germline CDR1 is MNHEY and CDR2 SVGAGI. CDR3 loop: CASGPTGTSPLHF. The CDR3 DNA reads as TGTGCCAGCGGACCGACAGGGACTTCACCCCTCCACTTT.

This clone turned up a few times. The chain joins TRBV11-2 to TRBJ1-5; D might be TRBD1 (5 bases). The CDR3 extends over 16 amino acids. V was cut by 0 bases and J by 1 base, with 10 bases left in between. Germline V lookup: CDR1 SGHAT, CDR2 FQNNGV. The CDR3 region has the DNA TGTGCCAGCAGCTTAGAACCAGGGCTCAGCAATCAGCCCCAGCATTTT. Its translation: CASSLEPGLSNQPQHF. Variable domain in full (rest from reference TRBV11-2 and TRBJ1-5): EAGVAQSPRYKIIEKRQSVAFWCNPISGHATLYWYQQILGQGPKLLIQFQNNGVVDDSQLPKDRFSAERLKGVDSTLKIQPAKLEDSAVYLCASSLEPGLSNQPQHFGDGTRLSIL.

The chain is built from TRBV5-1 and TRBJ2-3; 10 nucleotides line up with TRBD2. The V segment lost 6 bases and the J segment 3 bases; nucleotides outside the gene matches: 13. CDR1 SGHRS and CDR2 YFSETQ come from the germline V gene. The CDR3 is 17 amino acids. The DNA of the CDR3 is TGCGCCAGCATGTCCGGGCTAGCGGGAGCCGGAACAGATACGCAGTATTTT. It encodes CASMSGLAGAGTDTQYF.

The chain employs TRBV19 and TRBJ2-7; the match to TRBD1 covers 7 bases. Germline trimming cut 7 bases from V and 2 bases from J; bases unmatched to any gene: 8. The germline V gene encodes CDR1 LNHDA and CDR2 SQIVND (reference sequence). The CDR3 is 14 amino acids. CDR3 loop: CASTDRTHPYEQYF. The CDR3 nucleotides read TGTGCCAGTACGGACAGGACACACCCCTACGAGCAGTACTTC.

This clone was recorded a few times. This chain uses TRBV27 with TRBJ1-5, with D perhaps matching TRBD1 (6 bases). This CDR3 contains 13 residues. Trimming shortened V by 5 bases and J by 10 bases, and 15 bases separated the two germline ends. Germline V gene sequence: CDR1 MNHEY, CDR2 SMNVEV (reference sequence). CDR3 in amino acids: CASSQQTRGPQHF. As DNA, the CDR3 is TGTGCCAGCAGTCAACAGACCAGGGGACCCCAGCATTTT.